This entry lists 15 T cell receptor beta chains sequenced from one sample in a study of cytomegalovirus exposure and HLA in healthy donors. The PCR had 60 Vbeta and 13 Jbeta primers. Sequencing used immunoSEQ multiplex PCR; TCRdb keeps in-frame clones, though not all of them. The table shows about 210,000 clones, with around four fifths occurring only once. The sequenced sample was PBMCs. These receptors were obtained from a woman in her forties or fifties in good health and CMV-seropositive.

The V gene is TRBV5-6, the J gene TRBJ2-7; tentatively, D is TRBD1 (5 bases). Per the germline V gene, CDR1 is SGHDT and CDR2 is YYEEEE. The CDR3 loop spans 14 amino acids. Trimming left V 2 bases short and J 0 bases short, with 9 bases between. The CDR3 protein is CASSFRQISYEQYF. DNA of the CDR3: TGTGCCAGCAGCTTCCGACAGATCTCCTACGAGCAGTACTTC.

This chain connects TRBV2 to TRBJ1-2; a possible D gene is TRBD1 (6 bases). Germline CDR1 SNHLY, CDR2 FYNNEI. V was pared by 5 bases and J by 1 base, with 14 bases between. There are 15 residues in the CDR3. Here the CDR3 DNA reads TGTGCCAGCAGTACATACAGGGATCTTAACTATGGCTACACCTTC. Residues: CASSTYRDLNYGYTF.

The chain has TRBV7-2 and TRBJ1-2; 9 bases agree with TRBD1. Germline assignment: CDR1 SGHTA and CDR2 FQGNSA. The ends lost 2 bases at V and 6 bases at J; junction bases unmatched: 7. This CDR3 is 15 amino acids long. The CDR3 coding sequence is TGTGCCAGCAGCTTACAACCGACAGGGGGGGATGGCTACACCTTC. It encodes CASSLQPTGGDGYTF.

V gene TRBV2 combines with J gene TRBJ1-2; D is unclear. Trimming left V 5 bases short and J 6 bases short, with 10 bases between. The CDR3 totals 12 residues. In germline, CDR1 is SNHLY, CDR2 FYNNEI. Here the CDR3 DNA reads TGTGCCAGCAGTCCAACTAGGAATGGCTACACCTTC. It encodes CASSPTRNGYTF.

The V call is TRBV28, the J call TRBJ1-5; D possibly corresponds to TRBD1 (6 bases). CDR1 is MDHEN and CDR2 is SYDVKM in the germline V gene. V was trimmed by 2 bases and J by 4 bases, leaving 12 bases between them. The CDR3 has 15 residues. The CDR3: CASSLGSGENQPQHF. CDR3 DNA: TGTGCCAGCAGTTTAGGATCAGGGGAAAATCAGCCCCAGCATTTT.

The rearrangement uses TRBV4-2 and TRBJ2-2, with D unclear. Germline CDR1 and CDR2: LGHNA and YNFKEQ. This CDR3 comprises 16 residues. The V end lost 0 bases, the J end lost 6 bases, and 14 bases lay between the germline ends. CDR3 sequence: CASSQDSRVRSGELFF. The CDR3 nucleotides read TGTGCCAGCAGCCAAGATTCACGGGTCCGATCCGGGGAGCTGTTTTTT.

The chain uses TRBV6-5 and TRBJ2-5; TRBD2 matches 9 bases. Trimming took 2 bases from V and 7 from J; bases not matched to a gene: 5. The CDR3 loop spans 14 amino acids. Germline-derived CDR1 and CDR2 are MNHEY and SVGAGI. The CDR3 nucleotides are TGTGCCAGCAGTTACGCGGGGGGGCCTAGGACCCAGTACTTC. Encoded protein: CASSYAGGPRTQYF.

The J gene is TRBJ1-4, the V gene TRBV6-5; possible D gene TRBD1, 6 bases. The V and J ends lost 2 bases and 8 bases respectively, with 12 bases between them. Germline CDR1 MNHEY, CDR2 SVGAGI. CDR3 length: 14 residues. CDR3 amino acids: CASSYGGGREKLFF. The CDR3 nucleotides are TGTGCCAGCAGTTACGGGGGGGGCCGAGAAAAACTGTTTTTT.

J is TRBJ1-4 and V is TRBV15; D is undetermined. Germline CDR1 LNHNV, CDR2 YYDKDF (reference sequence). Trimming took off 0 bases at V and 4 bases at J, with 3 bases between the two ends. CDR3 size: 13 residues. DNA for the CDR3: TGTGCCACCAGCAGAGACCATAATGAAAAACTGTTTTTT. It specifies CATSRDHNEKLFF.

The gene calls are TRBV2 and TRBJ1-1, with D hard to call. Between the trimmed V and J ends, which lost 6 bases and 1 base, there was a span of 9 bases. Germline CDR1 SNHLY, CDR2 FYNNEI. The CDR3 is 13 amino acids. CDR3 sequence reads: CASSPGENTEAFF. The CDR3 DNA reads TGTGCCAGCAGCCCCGGGGAGAACACTGAAGCTTTCTTT.

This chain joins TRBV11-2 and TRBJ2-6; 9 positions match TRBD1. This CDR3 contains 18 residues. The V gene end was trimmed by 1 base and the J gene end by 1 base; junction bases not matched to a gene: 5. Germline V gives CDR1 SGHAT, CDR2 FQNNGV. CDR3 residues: CASSLVVGTGSGANVLTF. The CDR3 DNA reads TGTGCCAGCAGCTTAGTTGTTGGGACAGGGTCTGGGGCCAACGTCCTGACTTTC.

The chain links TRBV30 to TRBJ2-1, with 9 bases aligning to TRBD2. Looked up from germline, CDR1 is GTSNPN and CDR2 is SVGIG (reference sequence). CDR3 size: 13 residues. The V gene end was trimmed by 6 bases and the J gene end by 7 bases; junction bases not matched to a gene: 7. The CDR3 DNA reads TGTGCCTGCCCAGCGGGGGGTTGGAATGAGCAGTTCTTC. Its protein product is CACPAGGWNEQFF.

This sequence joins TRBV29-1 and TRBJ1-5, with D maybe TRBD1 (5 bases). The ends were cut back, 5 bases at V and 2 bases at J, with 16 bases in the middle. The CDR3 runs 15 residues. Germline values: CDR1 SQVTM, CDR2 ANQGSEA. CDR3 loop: CSVSQGGARNQPQHF. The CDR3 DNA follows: TGCAGCGTTTCCCAGGGAGGGGCGCGCAATCAGCCCCAGCATTTT. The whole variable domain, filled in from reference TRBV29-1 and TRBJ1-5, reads SAVISQKPSRDICQRGTSLTIQCQVDSQVTMMFWYRQQPGQSLTLIATANQGSEATYESGFVIDKFPISRPNLTFSTLTVSNMSPEDSSIYLCSVSQGGARNQPQHFGDGTRLSIL.

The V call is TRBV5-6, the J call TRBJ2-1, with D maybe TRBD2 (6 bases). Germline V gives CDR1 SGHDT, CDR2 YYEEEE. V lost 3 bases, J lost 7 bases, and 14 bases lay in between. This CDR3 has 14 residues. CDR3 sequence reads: CASSSRGLNNEQFF. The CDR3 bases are TGTGCCAGCAGCTCCCGGGGGTTAAATAATGAGCAGTTCTTC.

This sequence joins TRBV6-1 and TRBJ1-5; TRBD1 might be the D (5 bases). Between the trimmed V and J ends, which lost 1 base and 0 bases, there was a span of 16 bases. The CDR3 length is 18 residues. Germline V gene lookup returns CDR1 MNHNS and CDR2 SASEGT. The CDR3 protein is CASSEGGGGSGSNQPQHF. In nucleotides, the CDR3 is TGTGCCAGCAGTGAAGGGGGGGGAGGGTCGGGTAGCAATCAGCCCCAGCATTTT.